The 5 T cell receptor beta chains in this list originate from one sample, sequenced in a study of Tregs in tolerant kidney transplant recipients (dated by TCRdb to about 2019). What this sample's time point label stands for: blood sample drawn before combined kidney and bone marrow transplant. Libraries were prepared through the immunoSEQ multiplex PCR assay. This is the immuneACCESS table as TCRdb keeps it, with only in-frame sequences that have V and J called. A part of the clones is gone; compared with another copy, unresolved V genes explain less than half, and the rest is unexplained. Here the sample has tens of thousands of clones; roughly 98% occur a single time. In total, the top ten clones hold 0.34% of the sample. The sequencing used Tregs from blood, collected before the transplant. These receptor sequences come from a human donor who received a combined kidney and bone marrow transplant.

This chain connects TRBV27 to TRBJ1-5; unclear D gene. V dropped 1 base and J dropped 0 bases, with 7 bases sitting between them. This CDR3 contains 15 residues. Germline CDR1 MNHEY, CDR2 SMNVEV (reference sequence). Here the CDR3 DNA reads TGTGCCAGCAGTTTATTGGCGGATAGCAATCAGCCCCAGCATTTT. Translation: CASSLLADSNQPQHF.

The chain recombines TRBV7-2 with TRBJ1-2; maybe TRBD1 (5 bases). V was shortened by 6 bases and J by 2 bases, with 10 bases between the two germline ends. Germline CDR1 and CDR2: SGHTA and FQGNSA. This CDR3 spans 13 amino acids. In DNA, the CDR3 is TGTGCCAGCAGTCTGGACACCAACTATGGCTACACCTTC. This translates into CASSLDTNYGYTF. Full variable domain (outside the CDR3, taken from reference TRBV7-2 and TRBJ1-2): GAGVSQSPSNKVTEKGKDVELRCDPISGHTALYWYRQSLGQGLEFLIYFQGNSAPDKSGLPSDRFSAERTGGSVSTLTIQRTQQEDSAVYLCASSLDTNYGYTFGSGTRLTVV.

The chain recombines TRBV5-1 with TRBJ2-3; maybe TRBD2 (6 bases). Germline CDR1 SGHRS, CDR2 YFSETQ. The CDR3 is made up of 16 amino acids. Trimming stripped 1 base from V and 2 bases from J, with 14 bases between. The CDR3 loop reads CASSLSLRGLTDTQYF. The CDR3 DNA follows: TGCGCCAGCAGCTTGAGTTTGCGGGGCCTCACAGATACGCAGTATTTT.

This chain uses TRBV12-5 with TRBJ2-7; D not resolved. The CDR3 covers 13 residues. Germline V gene lookup returns CDR1 LGHNT and CDR2 FRNRAP. V was trimmed by 8 bases and J by 3 bases, leaving 14 bases between them. DNA of the CDR3: TGTGCTAGTCGATACCCCAACGGCTACGAGCAGTACTTC. Its protein product is CASRYPNGYEQYF. Variable domain in full (rest from reference TRBV12-5 and TRBJ2-7): DARVTQTPRHKVTEMGQEVTMRCQPILGHNTVFWYRQTMMQGLELLAYFRNRAPLDDSGMPKDRFSAEMPDATLATLKIQPSEPRDSAVYFCASRYPNGYEQYFGPGTRLTVT.

The chain has TRBV11-2 and TRBJ2-5, with a weak D call TRBD2 (7 bases). Germline CDR1 is SGHAT and CDR2 is FQNNGV. V was pared by 5 bases and J by 4 bases, with 20 bases between. The CDR3 has 16 amino acids. The CDR3 nucleotides read TGTGCCAGCAGCCGGGGGGCTTACGGGGGTAGAGAGACCCAGTACTTC. Protein product: CASSRGAYGGRETQYF.